This T cell receptor beta chain derives from a study of cytomegalovirus exposure and HLA in healthy donors. Across the study: Earlier, 200 million or so T cells were analyzed, and fewer than 120 million unique TCR beta sequences were found among them. Regarding the study as a whole: Among TCR sequences, most were rare, though some public TCRs appeared in many donors. In an earlier analysis, in some 600 donors, most V segments appeared productive either ~90% or ~30% of the time.

Many counts were recorded for this clone. The antigen is undetermined. 13 Jbeta primers and 60 Vbeta primers were used for the PCR. Repertoires were generated with immunoSEQ multiplex PCR, while TCRdb's copy carries only in-frame clones and drops some. The sample yields some 160,000 clones, approximately 79% seen once. V lost 0 bases to trimming and J lost 3 bases, with 11 bases between them. Germline V gene sequence: CDR1 LGHNA, CDR2 YSLEER. The CDR3 has 15 amino acids. The chain uses TRBV4-3 and TRBJ1-1; D is perhaps TRBD1 (6 bases). What was sequenced was PBMCs. This TCR was recovered from a woman between 40 and 55 years old in good health and CMV-seronegative. This chain's CDR3 is CASSQEGGTYTEAFF. The CDR3 coding sequence is TGCGCCAGCAGCCAAGAGGGGGGGACATACACTGAAGCTTTCTTT.